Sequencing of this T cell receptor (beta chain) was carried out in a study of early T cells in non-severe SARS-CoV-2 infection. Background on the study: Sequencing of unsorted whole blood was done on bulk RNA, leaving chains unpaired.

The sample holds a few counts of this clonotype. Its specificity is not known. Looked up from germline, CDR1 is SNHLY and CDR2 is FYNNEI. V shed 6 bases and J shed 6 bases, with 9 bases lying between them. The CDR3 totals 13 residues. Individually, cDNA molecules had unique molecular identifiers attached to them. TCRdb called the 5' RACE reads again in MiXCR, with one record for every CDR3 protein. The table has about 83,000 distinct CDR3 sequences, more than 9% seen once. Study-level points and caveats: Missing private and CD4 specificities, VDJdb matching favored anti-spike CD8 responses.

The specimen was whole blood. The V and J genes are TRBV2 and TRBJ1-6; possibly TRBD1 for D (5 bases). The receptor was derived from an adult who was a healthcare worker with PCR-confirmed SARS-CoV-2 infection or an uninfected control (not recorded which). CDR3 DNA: TGTGCCAGCAGGGGACGTGGTAATTCACCCCTCCACTTT. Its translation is CASRGRGNSPLHF.